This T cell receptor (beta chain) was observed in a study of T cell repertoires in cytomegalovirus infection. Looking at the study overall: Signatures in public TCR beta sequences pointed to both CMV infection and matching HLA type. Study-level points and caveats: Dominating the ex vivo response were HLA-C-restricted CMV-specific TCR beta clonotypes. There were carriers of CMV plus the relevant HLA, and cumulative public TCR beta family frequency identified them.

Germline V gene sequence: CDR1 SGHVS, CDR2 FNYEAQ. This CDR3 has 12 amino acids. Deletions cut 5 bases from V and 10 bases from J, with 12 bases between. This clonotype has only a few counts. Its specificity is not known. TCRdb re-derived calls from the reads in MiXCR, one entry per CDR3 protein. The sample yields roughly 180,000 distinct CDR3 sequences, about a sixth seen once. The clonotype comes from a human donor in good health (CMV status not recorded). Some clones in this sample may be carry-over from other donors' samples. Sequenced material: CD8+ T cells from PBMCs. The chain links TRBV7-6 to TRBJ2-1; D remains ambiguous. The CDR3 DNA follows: TGTGCCAGCAGCCCCCTAAAGCGAGAGCAGTTCTTC. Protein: CASSPLKREQFF.